The 17 T cell receptor beta chains below all came from one sample that was sequenced in a study of CXCR3-negative and CXCR3-positive naive CD8 T cells. Libraries were UMI-labeled 5' RACE TRB cDNA. Using the 5' RACE reads, TCRdb records one entry per CDR3 protein without DNA. The listing contains around 140,000 distinct CDR3 sequences. Sequencing input: naive CXCR3- CD8+ T cells from blood. As for subset: CD45RO-CCR7+CD27+CD95- naive CD8+ T cells lacking CXCR3 (TNR3-). These receptors came from a human donor in good health. Some clones in this sample may be carry-over from other donors' samples.

V gene TRBV29-1 combines with J gene TRBJ1-2; TCRdb returns TRBD1, unconfirmable since there is no DNA. CDR1 is SQVTM, CDR2 ANQGSEA, per germline. The CDR3 length is 12 residues. The CDR3 region is CSVEGQGDGYTF.

This chain's CDR3 is CSVDLAGGKDENEQFF. This chain connects TRBV29-1 to TRBJ2-1; lacking DNA, the TRBD2 call made by TCRdb goes unchecked. This CDR3 is built from 16 residues. Germline CDR1 SQVTM, CDR2 ANQGSEA.

The chain joins TRBV3-1 to TRBJ2-1; absent DNA, TCRdb's TRBD2 call cannot be checked. Germline CDR1 is LGHDT and CDR2 is YNNKEL (reference sequence). The CDR3 runs 16 residues. Here the CDR3 reads CASSPRTSGVYNEQFF.

The rearrangement links TRBV5-6 to TRBJ2-2. This CDR3 is 14 amino acids long. Germline V gene sequence: CDR1 SGHDT, CDR2 YYEEEE. The CDR3 protein is CASSFQANTGELFF.

This chain links TRBV14 with TRBJ2-5; TCRdb returns TRBD1, unconfirmable since there is no DNA. CDR1 SGHDN and CDR2 FVKESK come from the germline V gene. This CDR3 spans 17 amino acids. CDR3 in amino acids: CASSQEGTAWYQETQYF. Variable domain in full (rest from reference TRBV14 and TRBJ2-5): EAGVTQFPSHSVIEKGQTVTLRCDPISGHDNLYWYRRVMGKEIKFLLHFVKESKQDESGMPNNRFLAERTGGTYSTLKVQPAELEDSGVYFCASSQEGTAWYQETQYFGPGTRLLVL.

The J gene is TRBJ2-1, the V gene TRBV6-5; TCRdb's D gene call, TRBD1, goes unchecked for lack of DNA. CDR1 is MNHEY, CDR2 SVGAGI, per germline. The CDR3 runs 16 residues. The CDR3 loop reads CASSYFAQGYYNEQFF.

The CDR3 is CAISESNQGVQETQYF. This chain joins TRBV10-3 and TRBJ2-5; TCRdb's assignment of TRBD1 cannot be checked, as there is no DNA. This CDR3 is 16 amino acids long. Per germline, CDR1 ENHRY and CDR2 SYGVKD.

The chain has TRBV7-2 and TRBJ1-2; absent DNA, TCRdb's TRBD1 call cannot be checked. The CDR3 is made up of 15 amino acids. Looked up from germline, CDR1 is SGHTA and CDR2 is FQGNSA. CDR3 residues: CASSLQGQPNYGYTF.

V is TRBV7-3 and J is TRBJ2-1; TCRdb proposes TRBD1, but this gene call is untestable without DNA. CDR1 and CDR2 from the germline V gene are SGHTA and FQGTGA. CDR3 length: 14 residues. Here the CDR3 reads CASSLGGIGNEQFF.

This chain links TRBV9 with TRBJ2-7. Germline loops: CDR1 SGDLS, CDR2 YYNGEE. This CDR3 is built from 14 residues. The CDR3 protein is CASSVGGIGYEQYF.

The chain combines TRBV5-1 with TRBJ2-1; TCRdb selects TRBD1, and the lack of DNA leaves this call unchecked. The CDR3 runs to 16 residues. Per the germline V gene, CDR1 is SGHRS and CDR2 is YFSETQ. The CDR3 region is CASSLPRDSSYNEQFF. The variable domain in full, with the rest retrieved from reference TRBV5-1 and TRBJ2-1, is KAGVTQTPRYLIKTRGQQVTLSCSPISGHRSVSWYQQTPGQGLQFLFEYFSETQRNKGNFPGRFSGRQFSNSRSEMNVSTLELGDSALYLCASSLPRDSSYNEQFFGPGTRLTVL.

The chain couples TRBV12-3 or TRBV12-4 to TRBJ2-3. The CDR3 has 11 amino acids. The chain's CDR3 is CASGSEDTQYF.

The chain links TRBV6-5 to TRBJ2-5; there is no DNA to check the TCRdb D call of TRBD1. Germline V gene data show CDR1 as MNHEY and CDR2 as SVGAGI. This CDR3 spans 15 amino acids. The CDR3 spells CASSLTGIGSETQYF.

The chain employs TRBV12-3 or TRBV12-4 and TRBJ2-3. The CDR3 has 14 residues. The CDR3 reads CASSLAEATDTQYF.

V and J are TRBV4-1 and TRBJ2-1. The CDR3 length is 15 residues. Germline lookup yields CDR1 MGHRA and CDR2 YSYEKL. The CDR3 region is CASSQEHGQSNEQFF.

The chain links TRBV6-2 or TRBV6-3 to TRBJ2-3; TCRdb selects TRBD2, and the lack of DNA leaves this call unchecked. The CDR3 consists of 17 residues. The germline V gene encodes CDR1 MNHEY and CDR2 SVGEGT. This CDR3 reads CASSSPALAGFTDTQYF.

This chain uses TRBV5-5 with TRBJ2-1; TCRdb indicates TRBD1, and absent DNA this call remains unverified. Germline CDR1 SGHKS, CDR2 YYEKEE (reference sequence). CDR3 length equals 14 residues. CDR3 amino acids: CASSLPGGFDEQFF.